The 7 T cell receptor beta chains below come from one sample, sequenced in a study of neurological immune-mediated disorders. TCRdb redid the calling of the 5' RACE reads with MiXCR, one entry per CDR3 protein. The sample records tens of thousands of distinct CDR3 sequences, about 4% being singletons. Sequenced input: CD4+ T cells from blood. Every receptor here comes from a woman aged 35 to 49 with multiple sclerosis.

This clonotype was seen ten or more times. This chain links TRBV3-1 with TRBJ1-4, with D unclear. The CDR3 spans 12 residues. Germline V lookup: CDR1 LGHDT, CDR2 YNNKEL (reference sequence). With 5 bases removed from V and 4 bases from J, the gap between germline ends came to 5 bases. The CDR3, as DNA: TGTGCCAGCAGCATACGTAATGAAAAACTGTTTTTT. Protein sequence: CASSIRNEKLFF.

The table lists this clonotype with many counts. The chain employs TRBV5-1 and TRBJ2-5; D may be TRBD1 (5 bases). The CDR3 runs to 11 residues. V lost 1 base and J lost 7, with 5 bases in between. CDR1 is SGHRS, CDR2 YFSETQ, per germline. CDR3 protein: CASSLRGTQYF. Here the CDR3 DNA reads TGCGCCAGCAGCTTGAGGGGGACCCAGTACTTC.

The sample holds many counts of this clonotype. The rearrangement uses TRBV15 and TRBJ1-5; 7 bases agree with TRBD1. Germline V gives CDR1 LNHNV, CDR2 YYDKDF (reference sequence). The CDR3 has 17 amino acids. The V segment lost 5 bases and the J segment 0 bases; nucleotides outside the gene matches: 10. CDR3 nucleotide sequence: TGTGCCACCAGCGGTTCCCGGGACAGCTATAGCAATCAGCCCCAGCATTTT. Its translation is CATSGSRDSYSNQPQHF.

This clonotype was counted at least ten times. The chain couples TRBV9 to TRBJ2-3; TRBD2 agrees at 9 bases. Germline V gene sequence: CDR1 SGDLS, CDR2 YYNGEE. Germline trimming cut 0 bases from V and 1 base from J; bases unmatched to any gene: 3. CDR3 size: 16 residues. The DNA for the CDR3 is TGTGCCAGCAGCGTAGCGGTAGCGGGGGGCACAGATACGCAGTATTTT. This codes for CASSVAVAGGTDTQYF.

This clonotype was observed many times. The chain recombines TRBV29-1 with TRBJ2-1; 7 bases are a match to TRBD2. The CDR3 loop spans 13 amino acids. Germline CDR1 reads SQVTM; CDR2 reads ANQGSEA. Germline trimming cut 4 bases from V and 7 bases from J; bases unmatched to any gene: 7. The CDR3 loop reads CSVGGGLANEQFF. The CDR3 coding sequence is TGCAGCGTTGGGGGGGGGTTGGCGAATGAGCAGTTCTTC.

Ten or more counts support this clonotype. The CDR3 region has the DNA TGTGCCAGCAGCCCTTACAGCGGAACTAAAAACATTCAGTACTTC. Translated: CASSPYSGTKNIQYF. V gene TRBV4-2 combines with J gene TRBJ2-4, with D maybe TRBD2 (5 bases). Trimming removed 4 bases from V and 4 bases from J, with 14 bases in between. Germline CDR1 reads LGHNA; CDR2 reads YNFKEQ. The CDR3 covers 15 residues.

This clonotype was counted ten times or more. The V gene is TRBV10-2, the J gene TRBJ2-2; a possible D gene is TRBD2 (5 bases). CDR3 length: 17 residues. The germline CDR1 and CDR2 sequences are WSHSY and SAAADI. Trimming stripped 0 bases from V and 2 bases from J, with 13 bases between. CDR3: CASSESSRRENTGELFF. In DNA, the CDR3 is TGCGCCAGCAGTGAGTCGTCGAGACGGGAAAACACCGGGGAGCTGTTTTTT.